This T cell receptor beta chain is drawn from a study of regulatory T cells in long-lasting Graves disease. For the study at large: Graves' patients who were just diagnosed had used antithyroid drugs for under 3 months.

Regarding the study as a whole: TRBV28, TRBJ1-2 and TRBJ2-5 were segments that persistent disease favored. Persistent cases of Graves' showed reduced TCR diversity relative to newly diagnosed patients. Thyroid tissue was not sampled; only peripheral blood was.

Time point reported: newly diagnosed GD, antithyroid drugs for less than 3 months. The TCR library was made from RNA extracted from PBMCs. This clonotype was seen ten or more times. The antigen remains undetermined. V lost 1 base and J 2 bases, leaving 10 bases between the germline ends. CDR3 length equals 15 residues. Germline assignment: CDR1 SGHDN and CDR2 FVKESK. Building the TCR beta libraries relied on iRepertoire HTBI primers, and CDR3 regions underwent Arm-PCR. TCRdb ran MiXCR on the multiplex PCR reads and lists one entry per CDR3 protein. This sample carries roughly 260,000 distinct CDR3 sequences, approximately 18% of them seen once, and the ten largest clones take less than 15%. The data were also submitted as part of a second study, on T cells in Graves' hyperthyroidism and ophthalmopathy.

This sequence was found in a woman aged 25 to 39 with Graves disease. The specimen comprised peripheral blood mononuclear cells (PBMCs), sampled at new diagnosis, from a patient treated with antithyroid drugs. V gene TRBV14 combines with J gene TRBJ2-3; D unclear. CDR3 DNA sequence: TGTGCCAGCAGCCAAGGTGTGCAAGACACAGATACGCAGTATTTT. This codes for CASSQGVQDTDTQYF.